These T cell receptor beta chains were read from a single sample in a study of blood T cells in healthy people across ages. One entry per CDR3 protein results from TCRdb running MiXCR on the 5' RACE reads. The profile covers about 1.6 million distinct CDR3 sequences, with roughly 32% appearing a single time and about 11% taken by the ten largest. The sample comprised blood. Receptors originate from a woman under 40 in good health. Both conserved end residues are part of each CDR3. A D gene is named only where the DNA matches it firmly. Size is stated for part of the rows, as once, few or many counts, or as a class when the clone is expanded.

cdr3_nt	cdr3_aa	clone_size	d_call	j_call	v_call
TGCGCCAGCAGCCTCGCACCGATTCTAGCGGGAGGGAGCACAGATACGCAGTATTTT	CASSLAPILAGGSTDTQYF	few	TRBD2	TRBJ2-3	TRBV4-1
TGCAGCGGGGGGAGGGCCGATGAGCAGTTCTTC	CSGGRADEQFF	many	TRBD2	TRBJ2-1	TRBV29-1
TGTGCCAGCAGCAACAGGGGACGGGGCTACACCTTC	CASSNRGRGYTF	.	TRBD1	TRBJ1-2	TRBV6-5
TGCAGTGCTCAGACTCGGGTTTCTAACTATGGCTACACCTTC	CSAQTRVSNYGYTF	.	.	TRBJ1-2	TRBV20-1
TGTGCCAGCAGTCCGACAGTTAACTATGGCTACACCTTC	CASSPTVNYGYTF	many	.	TRBJ1-2	TRBV12-3/TRBV12-4
TGTGCCAGCAGTTTTCTTAGCGGGAAGTACTACGAGCAGTACTTC	CASSFLSGKYYEQYF	many	TRBD2	TRBJ2-7	TRBV28
TGTGCCACCGACAGTCCCCTTCCCGGCTACGAGCAGTACTTT	CATDSPLPGYEQYF	few	.	TRBJ2-5	TRBV6-6
TGTGCCAGCAGCTGGGGGACTCATAACACTGAAGCTTTCTTT	CASSWGTHNTEAFF	few	.	TRBJ1-1	TRBV27
TGCAGCGTTAGCCCCGAACGGGACAATGAGCAGTTCTTC	CSVSPERDNEQFF	.	.	TRBJ2-1	TRBV29-1
TGTGCCAGCAGCCAAGATCGGTCATACCCTAACTATGGCTACACCTTC	CASSQDRSYPNYGYTF	.	.	TRBJ1-2	TRBV4-2
TGTGCCAGCACCCACTGGGGGGGCCCGGAGCAGTACTTC	CASTHWGGPEQYF	.	.	TRBJ2-7	TRBV5-5
TGCGCCAGTCTGGAGGGTGGCACGTTCTCAGAGACCCAGTACTTC	CASLEGGTFSETQYF	few	.	TRBJ2-5	TRBV5-1
TGTGCCAGCTCACCATATCCTAGCGGGAGCTATGAGCAGTTCTTC	CASSPYPSGSYEQFF	.	TRBD2	TRBJ2-1	TRBV18
TGCAGTGCTAGGGTAATACAGGGGGATGAGCAGTTCTTC	CSARVIQGDEQFF	many	TRBD1	TRBJ2-1	TRBV20-1
TGTGCCAGTAGACCGGGAGGAATTGGCCATGAGCAGTTCTTC	CASRPGGIGHEQFF	few	TRBD2	TRBJ2-1	TRBV27
TGTGCCAGCAGACCGATAGCGGGACGAAAAACCTACAATGAGCAGTTCTTC	CASRPIAGRKTYNEQFF	.	TRBD2	TRBJ2-1	TRBV7-2
TGCGCCAGCAGCTCGGACAGACTTGAACTGTTTTTT	CASSSDRLELFF	.	.	TRBJ1-4	TRBV5-1
TGTGCCACCAGTGATAAATGGACCTTTACCGGGGAGCTGTTTTTT	CATSDKWTFTGELFF	.	.	TRBJ2-2	TRBV24-1
TGCGCCAGCAGCATCGTGGCGGGATGGGAGAATGAGCAGTTCTTC	CASSIVAGWENEQFF	few	.	TRBJ2-1	TRBV5-1
TGCAGTGCTAGTCCTAGACAGGGAGCCTCCTACAATGAGCAGTTCTTC	CSASPRQGASYNEQFF	few	TRBD1	TRBJ2-1	TRBV20-1
TGTGCCAGCAGGGGGGGGGCGTGGGAGACCCAGTACTTC	CASRGGAWETQYF	few	.	TRBJ2-5	TRBV28
TGCAGTGGGCGTCGTTTGGTGAACACTGAAGCTTTCTTT	CSGRRLVNTEAFF	few	.	TRBJ1-1	TRBV20-1
TGCAGCGTTGTCCGTTCACCCCTCCACTTT	CSVVRSPLHF	few	.	TRBJ1-6	TRBV29-1
TGTGCCAGCGGATCGCCGGGAACTAGGATGGGTGAGCAGTTCTTC	CASGSPGTRMGEQFF	.	.	TRBJ2-1	TRBV2
TGTGCCAGCAGCACGTACCAGGGGGGGTCTGGCTACACCTTC	CASSTYQGGSGYTF	.	TRBD1	TRBJ1-2	TRBV9
TGTGCCAGCAGCAGAAATCCGACAGTTTCCTACGAGCAGTACTTC	CASSRNPTVSYEQYF	.	.	TRBJ2-7	TRBV11-2
TGTGCCAGCAGCCCCTCTCAGACTAGCGGGGGGTTCTCCTACAATGAGCAGTTCTTC	CASSPSQTSGGFSYNEQFF	.	TRBD2	TRBJ2-1	TRBV12-3/TRBV12-4
TGTGCCAGCAGCCAGGGACTAGGCTATGGCTACACCTTC	CASSQGLGYGYTF	many	.	TRBJ1-2	TRBV3-1
TGTGCCAGCAGCCCCCGAGGTGTAACTAGCACAGATACGCAGTATTTT	CASSPRGVTSTDTQYF	.	.	TRBJ2-3	TRBV5-4
TGTGCCAGCGAACAGAACCGGGACAGTCTGAGAGAGACCCAGTACTTC	CASEQNRDSLRETQYF	.	TRBD1	TRBJ2-5	TRBV2
TGTGCCAGCAGTTTATCTAGCGGGAGGGCCCAAGAGACCCAGTACTTC	CASSLSSGRAQETQYF	.	TRBD2	TRBJ2-5	TRBV27
TGTGCCAGCAGCGACGCGACAGGGATGAACACTGAAACTTTCTTT	CASSDATGMNTETFF	.	TRBD1	TRBJ1-1	TRBV6-2/TRBV6-3
TGTGCCATCAGGACAGGGAATCCCTACTACAATGGGCAGTTCTTC	CAIRTGNPYYNGQFF	.	TRBD1	TRBJ2-1	TRBV10-3
TGCAGTGCGGGGCGGGAGGGCCTTGCGGAGACCCAGTACTTC	CSAGREGLAETQYF	few	TRBD2	TRBJ2-5	TRBV20-1
TGTGCCACCAGTGACTCTCGGCAGGGTGGCTACACCTTC	CATSDSRQGGYTF	.	.	TRBJ1-2	TRBV24-1
TGTGCCAGCAGTCCCCTTGTTACCTACTCCTACGAGCAGTACTTC	CASSPLVTYSYEQYF	few	.	TRBJ2-7	TRBV28
TGTGCCAGCAGCTTAAACAAACCACCAGATACGCAGTATTTT	CASSLNKPPDTQYF	.	.	TRBJ2-3	TRBV7-3
TGCAGTCTCATCTTAGCGGGAGAGTACGAGCAGTACTTC	CSLILAGEYEQYF	.	TRBD2	TRBJ2-7	TRBV20-1
TGTGCCAGCAGCCAAGAAGAGTATGATGAGAGCTCCTACGAGCAGTACTTC	CASSQEEYDESSYEQYF	many	.	TRBJ2-7	TRBV4-2
TGTGCCACCAGTGATAACAGGGAGTGGGGCTACACCTTC	CATSDNREWGYTF	.	.	TRBJ1-2	TRBV24-1
TGTGCCAGCAGCTTGGGTCCAGGGGGGAACACTGAAGCTTTCTTT	CASSLGPGGNTEAFF	.	TRBD1	TRBJ1-1	TRBV5-6
TGTGCCACCAGCAGAGCTTCCGGGACAGGCACCGGGGAGCTGTTTTTT	CATSRASGTGTGELFF	.	TRBD1	TRBJ2-2	TRBV15
TGCAGTGCTTTAGGGAGGGGCCTCCAAGAGACCCAGTACTTC	CSALGRGLQETQYF	.	TRBD2	TRBJ2-5	TRBV20-1
TGCAGTGCTAGACCCCCGGGGCGGGTCACCGGGGAGCTGTTTTTT	CSARPPGRVTGELFF	.	.	TRBJ2-2	TRBV20-1
TGTGCCAGCAGCCGTCGTAGTAGGACCGAGCAGTACTTC	CASSRRSRTEQYF	.	.	TRBJ2-7	TRBV7-2
TGTGCCAGCAGGGAAAGGACTAGGTCCCAGTATTTT	CASRERTRSQYF	few	TRBD2	TRBJ2-3	TRBV28
TGTGCCTGGAGCAGGACTAGCGGGATGGATGAGCAGTTCTTC	CAWSRTSGMDEQFF	.	TRBD2	TRBJ2-1	TRBV30
TGCAGCGTTGTGTCTGGGGAGGGCTATGGCTACACCTTC	CSVVSGEGYGYTF	.	.	TRBJ1-2	TRBV29-1
TGTGCCAGCAGCTTAAAGGCAAGTGAGCAGTTCTTC	CASSLKASEQFF	.	.	TRBJ2-1	TRBV7-3
TGTGCCAGCAGCCTACCAGGGACCGACTCGTCCAATGGCTACACCTTC	CASSLPGTDSSNGYTF	few	.	TRBJ1-2	TRBV7-9
TGCGCCAGCAGGGGACTAGATAGTGAGACCCAGTACTTC	CASRGLDSETQYF	few	TRBD2	TRBJ2-5	TRBV10-2
TGTGCCACCAGGCTAGCGGGGGGGCTAGATACGCAGTATTTT	CATRLAGGLDTQYF	many	TRBD2	TRBJ2-3	TRBV12-3/TRBV12-4
TGTGCCAGCAGTTTCGCGGGATCCGGCGAGCAGTACTTC	CASSFAGSGEQYF	.	.	TRBJ2-7	TRBV27
TGCAGCGTTGGACTAGAAACCAACACTGAAGCTTTCTTT	CSVGLETNTEAFF	.	.	TRBJ1-1	TRBV29-1
TGTGCCACCAGCTCAGACAGGATCTACGAGCAGTACTTC	CATSSDRIYEQYF	once	.	TRBJ2-7	TRBV15
TGCAGTGCTAGCCACCAAGGGGGCTCCTCCTACAATGAGCAGTTCTTC	CSASHQGGSSYNEQFF	.	TRBD1	TRBJ2-1	TRBV20-1
TGTGCCAGCAGGCGGGGGGGTAATGAAAAACTGTTTTTT	CASRRGGNEKLFF	.	.	TRBJ1-4	TRBV28
TGTGCCATTGGAACGGGACTAGCGGAATTCACAGATACGCAGTATTTT	CAIGTGLAEFTDTQYF	.	TRBD2	TRBJ2-3	TRBV10-3
TGTGCCAGCAGTTACTCGACAGGGGAGCGTACCGGGGAGCTGTTTTTT	CASSYSTGERTGELFF	few	TRBD1	TRBJ2-2	TRBV6-5
TGTGCCAGCAGCTTGCTGCGGGTATACACAGATACGCAGTATTTT	CASSLLRVYTDTQYF	.	.	TRBJ2-3	TRBV5-6